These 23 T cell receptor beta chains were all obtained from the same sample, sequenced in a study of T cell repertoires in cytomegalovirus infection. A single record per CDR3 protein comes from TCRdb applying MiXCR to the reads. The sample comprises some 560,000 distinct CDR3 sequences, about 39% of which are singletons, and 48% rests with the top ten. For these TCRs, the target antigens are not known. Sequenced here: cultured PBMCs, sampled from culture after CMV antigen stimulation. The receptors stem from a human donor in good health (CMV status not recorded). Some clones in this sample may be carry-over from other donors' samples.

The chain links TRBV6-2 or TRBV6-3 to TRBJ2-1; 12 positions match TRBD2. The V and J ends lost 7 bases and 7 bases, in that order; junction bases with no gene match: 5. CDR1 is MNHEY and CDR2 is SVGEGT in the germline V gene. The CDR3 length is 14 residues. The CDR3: CASNPSGRVNEQFF. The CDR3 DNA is TGTGCCAGCAATCCTAGCGGGAGGGTAAATGAGCAGTTCTTC.

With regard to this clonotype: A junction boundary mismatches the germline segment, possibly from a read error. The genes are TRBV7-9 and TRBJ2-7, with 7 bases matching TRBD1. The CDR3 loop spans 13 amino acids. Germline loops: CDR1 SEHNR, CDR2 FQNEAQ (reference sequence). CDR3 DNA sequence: TGTGCCAGCAGCTCACCTCCTCGGGACAGAACACACTTC. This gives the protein CASSSPPRDRTHF.

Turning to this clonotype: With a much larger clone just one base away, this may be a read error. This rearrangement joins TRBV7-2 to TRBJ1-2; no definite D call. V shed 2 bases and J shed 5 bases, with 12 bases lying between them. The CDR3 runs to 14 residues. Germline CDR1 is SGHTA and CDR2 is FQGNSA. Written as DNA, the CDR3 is TGTGCCAGCAGCTTACCTACACGAGAATATGGCTACACCTTC. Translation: CASSLPTREYGYTF.

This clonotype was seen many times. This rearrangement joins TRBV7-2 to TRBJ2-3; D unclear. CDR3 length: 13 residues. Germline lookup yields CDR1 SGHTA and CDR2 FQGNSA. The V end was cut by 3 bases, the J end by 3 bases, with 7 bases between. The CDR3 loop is CASSFPDTDTQYF. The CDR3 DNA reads TGTGCCAGCAGCTTTCCGGATACAGATACGCAGTATTTT.

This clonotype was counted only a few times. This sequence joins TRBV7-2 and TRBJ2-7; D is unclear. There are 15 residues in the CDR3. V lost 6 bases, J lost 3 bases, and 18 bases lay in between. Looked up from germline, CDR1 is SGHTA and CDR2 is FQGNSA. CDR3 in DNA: TGTGCCAGCAGTTCGACCGTTACACCTTACTACGAGCAGTACTTC. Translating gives CASSSTVTPYYEQYF.

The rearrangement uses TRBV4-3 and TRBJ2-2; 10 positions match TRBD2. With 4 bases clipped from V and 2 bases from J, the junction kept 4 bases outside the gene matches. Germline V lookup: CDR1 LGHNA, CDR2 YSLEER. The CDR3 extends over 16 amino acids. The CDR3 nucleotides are TGCGCCAGCAGCCGAGGACTAGCGGAAAACACCGGGGAGCTGTTTTTT. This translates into CASSRGLAENTGELFF.

CDR3 amino acids: CASSLDRVFEAFF. The CDR3 DNA reads TGCGCCAGCAGCTTGGACAGGGTTTTTGAAGCTTTCTTT. The chain links TRBV5-1 to TRBJ1-1; D is perhaps TRBD1 (6 bases). V gave up 0 bases and J gave up 7 bases, with 10 bases separating them. Germline-derived CDR1 and CDR2 are SGHRS and YFSETQ. CDR3 length: 13 amino acids. Filled out from reference TRBV5-1 and TRBJ1-1, the complete variable domain reads KAGVTQTPRYLIKTRGQQVTLSCSPISGHRSVSWYQQTPGQGLQFLFEYFSETQRNKGNFPGRFSGRQFSNSRSEMNVSTLELGDSALYLCASSLDRVFEAFFGQGTRLTVV.

CDR3 in amino acids: CASNKGQFNEKLFF. The CDR3 DNA sequence: TGTGCCAGCAATAAGGGGCAGTTCAATGAAAAACTGTTTTTT. V gene TRBV28 combines with J gene TRBJ1-4, with D possibly matching TRBD1 (5 bases). Trimming pared 7 bases from V and 5 bases from J, leaving 14 bases between. CDR3 size: 14 residues. Germline V lookup: CDR1 MDHEN, CDR2 SYDVKM.

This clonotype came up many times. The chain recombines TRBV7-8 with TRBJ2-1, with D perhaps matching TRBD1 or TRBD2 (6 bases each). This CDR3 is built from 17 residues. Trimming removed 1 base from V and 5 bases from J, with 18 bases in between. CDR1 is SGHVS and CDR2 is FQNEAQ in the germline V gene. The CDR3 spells CASSLGGGRGHDNEQFF. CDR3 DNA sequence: TGTGCCAGCAGCTTAGGGGGAGGCAGGGGCCATGACAATGAGCAGTTCTTC.

DNA of the CDR3: TGCGCCAGCAGCTTGGGGGTTTCCGGTGAGCAGTTCTTC. Translating it yields CASSLGVSGEQFF. V gene TRBV5-1 combines with J gene TRBJ2-1; D uncertain. The CDR3 is 13 amino acids. The V gene lost 0 bases and the J gene lost 9 bases, with 10 bases spanning the gap. Germline CDR1 SGHRS, CDR2 YFSETQ.

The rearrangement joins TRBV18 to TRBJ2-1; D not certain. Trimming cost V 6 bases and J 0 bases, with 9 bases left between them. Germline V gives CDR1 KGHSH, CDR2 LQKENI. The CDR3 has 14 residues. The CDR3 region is CASSPMDSYNEQFF. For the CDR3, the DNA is TGTGCCAGCTCCCCTATGGACTCCTACAATGAGCAGTTCTTC.

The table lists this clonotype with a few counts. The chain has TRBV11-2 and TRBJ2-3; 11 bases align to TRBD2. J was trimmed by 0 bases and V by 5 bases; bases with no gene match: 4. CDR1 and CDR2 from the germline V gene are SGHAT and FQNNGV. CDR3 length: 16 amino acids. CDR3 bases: TGTGCCAGCAGCGCGGGACTAGCGGTTAGCACAGATACGCAGTATTTT. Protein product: CASSAGLAVSTDTQYF.

The chain's CDR3 is CASSSDISIGKLFF. CDR3 DNA sequence: TGTGCCAGCAGTTCAGACATCTCCATTGGAAAACTGTTTTTT. The chain is built from TRBV27 and TRBJ1-4; D uncertain. This CDR3 contains 14 residues. The germline V gene encodes CDR1 MNHEY and CDR2 SMNVEV (reference sequence). V shed 4 bases and J shed 10 bases, with 16 bases lying between them.

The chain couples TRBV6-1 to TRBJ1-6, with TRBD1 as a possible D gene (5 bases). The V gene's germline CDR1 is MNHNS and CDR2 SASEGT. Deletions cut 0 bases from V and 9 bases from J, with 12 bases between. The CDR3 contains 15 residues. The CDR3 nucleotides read TGTGCCAGCAGTGAAGCGGCAACAGGTGGTTCACCCCTCCACTTT. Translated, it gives CASSEAATGGSPLHF.

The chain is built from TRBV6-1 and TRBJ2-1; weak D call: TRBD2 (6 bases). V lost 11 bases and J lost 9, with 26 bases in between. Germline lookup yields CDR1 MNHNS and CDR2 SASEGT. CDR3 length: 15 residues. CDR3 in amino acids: CAGDLAGHRVREQFF. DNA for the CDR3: TGTGCCGGCGACCTCGCGGGGCACCGGGTCCGTGAGCAGTTCTTC.

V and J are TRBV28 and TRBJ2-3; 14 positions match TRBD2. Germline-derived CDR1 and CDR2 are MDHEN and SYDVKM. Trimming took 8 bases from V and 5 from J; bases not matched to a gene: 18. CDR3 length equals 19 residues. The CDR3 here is CASSRLAGGPEALVDTQYF. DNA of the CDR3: TGTGCCAGCTCTAGACTAGCGGGGGGGCCCGAGGCGTTGGTAGATACGCAGTATTTT.

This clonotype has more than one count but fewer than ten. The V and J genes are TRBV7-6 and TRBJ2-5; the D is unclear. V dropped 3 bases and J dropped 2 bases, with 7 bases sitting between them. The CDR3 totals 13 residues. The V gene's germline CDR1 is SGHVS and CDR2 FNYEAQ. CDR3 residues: CASSFSRQETQYF. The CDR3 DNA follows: TGTGCCAGCAGCTTCTCCAGGCAAGAGACCCAGTACTTC.

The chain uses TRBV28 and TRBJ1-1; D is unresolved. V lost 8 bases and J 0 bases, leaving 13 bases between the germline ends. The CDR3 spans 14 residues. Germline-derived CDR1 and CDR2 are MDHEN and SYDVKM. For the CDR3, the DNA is TGTGCCAGCCTTCCGGGCCACTTGAACACTGAAGCTTTCTTT. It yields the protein CASLPGHLNTEAFF.

CDR3 DNA: TGCAGTGCTAGGCCCACTAGCTCCTACAATGAGCAGTTCTTC. Translation: CSARPTSSYNEQFF. The chain has TRBV20-1 and TRBJ2-1; tentatively, D is TRBD2 (5 bases). Germline V gives CDR1 DFQATT, CDR2 SNEGSKA (reference sequence). The CDR3 covers 14 residues. Trimming stripped 3 bases from V and 0 bases from J, with 9 bases between.

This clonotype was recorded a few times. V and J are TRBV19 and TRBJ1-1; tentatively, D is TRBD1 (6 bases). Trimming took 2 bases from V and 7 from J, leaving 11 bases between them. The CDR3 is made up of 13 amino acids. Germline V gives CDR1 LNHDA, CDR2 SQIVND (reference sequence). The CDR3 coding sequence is TGTGCCAGTAGTATAACGAGGACAGATGAAGCTTTCTTT. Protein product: CASSITRTDEAFF.

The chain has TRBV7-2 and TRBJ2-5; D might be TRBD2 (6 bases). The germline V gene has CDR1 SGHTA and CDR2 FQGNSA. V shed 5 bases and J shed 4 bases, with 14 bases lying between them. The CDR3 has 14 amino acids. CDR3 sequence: CASSLRLVGETQYF. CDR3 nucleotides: TGTGCCAGCAGCCTACGACTAGTTGGAGAGACCCAGTACTTC.

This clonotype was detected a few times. This chain's CDR3 is CASTKRGTAIIQPQHF. Here the CDR3 DNA reads TGTGCCAGCACAAAAAGGGGGACAGCAATTATACAGCCCCAGCATTTT. This rearrangement joins TRBV28 to TRBJ1-5; 7 positions agree with TRBD1. The V and J ends lost 7 bases and 7 bases, in that order; junction bases with no gene match: 16. Per the germline V gene, CDR1 is MDHEN and CDR2 is SYDVKM. CDR3 length: 16 amino acids.

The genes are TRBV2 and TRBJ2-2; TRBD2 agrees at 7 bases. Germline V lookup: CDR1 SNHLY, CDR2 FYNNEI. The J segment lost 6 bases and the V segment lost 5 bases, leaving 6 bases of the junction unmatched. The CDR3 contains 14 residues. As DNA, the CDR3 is TGTGCCAGCAGTTTACTAGCGACCCCCGGGGAGCTGTTTTTT. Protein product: CASSLLATPGELFF.